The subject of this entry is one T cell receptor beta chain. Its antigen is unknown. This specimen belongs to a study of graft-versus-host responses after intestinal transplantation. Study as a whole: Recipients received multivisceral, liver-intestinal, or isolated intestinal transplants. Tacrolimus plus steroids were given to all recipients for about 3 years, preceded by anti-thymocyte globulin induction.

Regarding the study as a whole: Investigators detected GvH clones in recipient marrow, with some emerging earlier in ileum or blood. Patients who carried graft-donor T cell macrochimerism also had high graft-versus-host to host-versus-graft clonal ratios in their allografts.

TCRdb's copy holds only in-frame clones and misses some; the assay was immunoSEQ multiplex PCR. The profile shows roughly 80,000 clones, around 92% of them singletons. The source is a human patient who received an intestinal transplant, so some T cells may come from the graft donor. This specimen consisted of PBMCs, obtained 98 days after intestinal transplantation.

Written as DNA, the CDR3 is TGTGCCAGCAGCTTAAGTGGACAGGGGGCGCAGACCGGGGAGCTGTTTTTT. It encodes CASSLSGQGAQTGELFF. The chain employs TRBV7-9 and TRBJ2-2; TRBD1 matches 11 bases. There are 17 residues in the CDR3. Germline CDR1 reads SEHNR; CDR2 reads FQNEAQ (reference sequence). V shed 2 bases, J shed 5 bases, and the junction held 7 bases outside the gene matches.